This TCR beta chain comes out of a study of blood T cell repertoires in COVID-19. Study overall: Spain, Italy and the United States supplied samples that represented acute and convalescent COVID-19.

V lost 4 bases and J 0 bases, leaving 7 bases between the germline ends. The CDR3 loop spans 13 amino acids. The V gene's germline CDR1 is LGHDT and CDR2 YNNKEL (reference sequence). Original processing notes: The authors estimated nucleated cell counts from reference gene primer amplification. Assay used: immunoSEQ multiplex PCR; TCRdb lists only in-frame clones, some missing. That table is the source of V, J and clone size, and D and trimming were worked out from the DNA. This table has some 300,000 clones, 75% to 90% appearing once. J is TRBJ2-7 and V is TRBV3-1 (or the pseudogene TRBV3-2), with D possibly being TRBD1 (5 bases). This sequence originates from a man aged 18-30 years with active or convalescent COVID-19. Material for sequencing was peripheral blood. CDR3 in DNA: TGTGCCAGCAGCCTGGACACCTCCTACGAGCAGTACTTC. It translates to CASSLDTSYEQYF.